Reported below is one T cell receptor (beta chain). This specimen comes from a study of shared clonotypes between healthy human individuals. V was cut by 6 bases and J by 7 bases, with 12 bases left in between. The CDR3 consists of 12 residues. The germline gives CDR1 SGHNT, CDR2 YENEEA. Profiling relied on immunoSEQ multiplex PCR, and the TCRdb table lists in-frame clones only, not all of them. The sample lists some 480,000 clones, 70% to 85% occurring once. The source is a middle-aged woman in good health. Some clones in this sample may be carry-over from other donors' samples. The chain has TRBV11-3 and TRBJ2-5; D ambiguous. Sequenced: PBMCs. CDR3 sequence reads: CASSPILRTQYF. The CDR3 coding sequence is TGTGCCAGCAGTCCCATCCTGAGGACCCAGTACTTC.